This T cell receptor (beta chain) was recovered during a study of blood T cell repertoires in COVID-19. The overall study: COVID-19 samples collected from the United States, Italy and Spain covered acute and convalescent phases. T cells, B-cell-depleted T cells, or PBMCs supplied cDNA or gDNA.

CDR1 is MNHEY and CDR2 is SVGEGT in the germline V gene. J was trimmed by 11 bases and V by 2 bases; bases with no gene match: 9. The CDR3 runs 15 residues. Original handling: Amplification of reference gene primers provided the estimated nucleated cell counts. Using immunoSEQ multiplex PCR, the repertoire was profiled, and TCRdb retains in-frame clones only, with some absent. The D gene and trimming were derived from the DNA, and the V and J assignments and clone size from that table. The top ten hold approximately 5% of the sample, which has about 130,000 clones, approximately 85% seen once. This clonotype originated in a human donor in a cohort sampled during active COVID-19. The sequencing input was peripheral blood. The chain uses TRBV6-2 or TRBV6-3 and TRBJ2-5; 12 nucleotides align to TRBD2. For the CDR3, the DNA is TGTGCCAGCAGTTACGCTAGCGGGAGGGCCGGTAATCAGTACTTC. Translated, it gives CASSYASGRAGNQYF.